Listed here is a single TCR beta chain. This entry is derived from a study of T cell clones after liver transplantation. The CDR3 extends over 11 amino acids. Germline-derived CDR1 and CDR2 are GTSNPN and SVGIG (reference sequence). Trimming left V 1 base short and J 3 bases short, with 4 bases between. Here immunoSEQ multiplex PCR was the method, and the copy in TCRdb shows in-frame clones only, minus some. The data hold just under 60,000 clones, with around two thirds observed a single time. The specimen comprised CD4+ T cells from blood, sampled at the approximately 16-month timepoint. The rearrangement joins TRBV30 to TRBJ2-7; D is undetermined. The receptor comes from a human patient who received a liver transplant. Some T cells may be graft donor cells. Written as DNA, the CDR3 is TGTGCCTGGAGTGCGCGCTACGAGCAGTACTTC. It codes for CAWSARYEQYF. Full variable domain (remainder filled in from reference TRBV30 and TRBJ2-7): SQTIHQWPATLVQPVGSPLSLECTVEGTSNPNLYWYRQAAGRGLQLLFYSVGIGQISSEVPQNLSASRPQDRQFILSSKKLLLSDSGFYLCAWSARYEQYFGPGTRLTVT.